This entry features one T cell receptor (beta chain) sequence. Its antigen is currently not known. Within one base of it there is no much larger clone, and no base qualities were kept. This sample was included in a study of OX40 agonist ivuxolimab in advanced cancers. Some background on the complete study: Ivuxolimab was an agonistic, fully human IgG2 monoclonal antibody directed against OX40 (CD134), a costimulatory receptor. Intravenous ivuxolimab was administered to patients every 2 weeks at six dose levels: 0.01, 0.1, 0.3, 1.5, 3 and 10 mg/kg. Of the approximately 54 dose-escalation patients, hepatocellular carcinoma was present in about 20, melanoma in roughly 15, renal cell carcinoma in 9 and head and neck cancer in 9. The dose-escalation cohort was 80% to 90% male with a mean age of approximately 60 years, ranging from about 23 to 85. Patients were allowed to have had prior anti-PD-1, anti-PD-L1 or anti-CTLA-4 therapy, and approximately 43% of the dose-escalation patients had previously received checkpoint inhibitors. Three dose-escalation patients achieved partial responses, one with hepatocellular carcinoma and two with cutaneous melanoma. The purpose of peripheral TCRbeta sequencing was to test whether ivuxolimab changed TCR sequence diversity and led to clonal T-cell expansion. The paper covers the monotherapy dose-escalation part of the phase I ivuxolimab trial, which included N ≈ 50 patients.

On the study overall, not on this receptor specifically: On average, CD8+ T cells showed more expanded clones than CD4+ T cells after ivuxolimab. Low levels of normalized T-cell clonal expansion were also seen in some nonresponding patients. In the 0.1-3.0 mg/kg groups, partial responders had among the lowest normalized peripheral clonal expansion, particularly in CD8+ T cells. The antigen specificity of the clonally expanded peripheral T cells was not determined. At doses of 0.1 to 3.0 mg/kg, clonal expansion of both CD4+ and CD8+ T cells in blood was seen between baseline and week 6.

Patients with a history of autoimmune disease or receiving systemic immunosuppression were excluded from the trial. Peripheral blood for TCR sequencing was drawn from every dose cohort at baseline, at cycle 4 day 1 and at cycle 7 day 1. Samples were obtained from an open-label, multicenter, first-in-human phase I dose-escalation trial of ivuxolimab. Adults with locally advanced or metastatic head and neck squamous cell, hepatocellular, melanoma or renal cell carcinoma were enrolled in the trial. Before TCR sequencing, CD4+ T cells and CD8+ T cells from peripheral blood were sorted into separate populations. Genomic DNA was isolated from the sorted cells so that the TCRbeta CDR3 region could be sequenced. The immunoSEQ Assay was used for sequencing of TCRbeta CDR3 regions. In its TCRdb copy, this immuneACCESS table keeps in-frame sequences only and misses some clones. Where compared with another copy, unresolved V genes explain less than half of these, and the others have no known cause. The sample records fewer than 40,000 clones, approximately 89% of which are singletons. The top ten hold 35% to 45% of the sample.

Including cysteine and phenylalanine, the CDR3 has 14 amino acids. Only the CDR3 region is kept as DNA, spanning 42 bases read in frame from base 1. Reading the germline V gene gives CDR1 MNHEY and CDR2 SVGAGI. Trimming takes 0 bases from V and 4 bases from J, and the germline ends sit 10 bases apart. Specimen: CD4+ or CD8+ T cells sorted from blood, collected in a trial of the OX40 agonist ivuxolimab. The chain is encoded by TRBV6-5 joined to TRBJ2-7; no D segment can be confidently identified. This TCR was recovered from an adult with an advanced solid tumor such as melanoma, head and neck, liver or kidney cancer. DNA sequence: TGTGCCAGCAGTTACTCAGCCGGTGGGTACGAGCAGTACTTC. It is translated as CASSYSAGGYEQYF.